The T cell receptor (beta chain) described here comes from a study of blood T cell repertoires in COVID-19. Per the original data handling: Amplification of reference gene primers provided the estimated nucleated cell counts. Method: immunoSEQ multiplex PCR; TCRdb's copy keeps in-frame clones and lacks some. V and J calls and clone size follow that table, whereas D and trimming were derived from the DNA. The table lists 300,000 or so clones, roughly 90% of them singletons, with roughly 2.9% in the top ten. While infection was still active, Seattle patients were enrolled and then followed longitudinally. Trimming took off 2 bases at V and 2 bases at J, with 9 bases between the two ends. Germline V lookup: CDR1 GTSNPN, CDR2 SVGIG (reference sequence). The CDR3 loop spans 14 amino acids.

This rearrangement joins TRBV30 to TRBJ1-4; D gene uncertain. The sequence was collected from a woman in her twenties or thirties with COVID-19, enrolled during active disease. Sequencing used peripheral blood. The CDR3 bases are TGTGCCTGGAGTATTGGGCCCACTAATGAAAAACTGTTTTTT. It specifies CAWSIGPTNEKLFF.